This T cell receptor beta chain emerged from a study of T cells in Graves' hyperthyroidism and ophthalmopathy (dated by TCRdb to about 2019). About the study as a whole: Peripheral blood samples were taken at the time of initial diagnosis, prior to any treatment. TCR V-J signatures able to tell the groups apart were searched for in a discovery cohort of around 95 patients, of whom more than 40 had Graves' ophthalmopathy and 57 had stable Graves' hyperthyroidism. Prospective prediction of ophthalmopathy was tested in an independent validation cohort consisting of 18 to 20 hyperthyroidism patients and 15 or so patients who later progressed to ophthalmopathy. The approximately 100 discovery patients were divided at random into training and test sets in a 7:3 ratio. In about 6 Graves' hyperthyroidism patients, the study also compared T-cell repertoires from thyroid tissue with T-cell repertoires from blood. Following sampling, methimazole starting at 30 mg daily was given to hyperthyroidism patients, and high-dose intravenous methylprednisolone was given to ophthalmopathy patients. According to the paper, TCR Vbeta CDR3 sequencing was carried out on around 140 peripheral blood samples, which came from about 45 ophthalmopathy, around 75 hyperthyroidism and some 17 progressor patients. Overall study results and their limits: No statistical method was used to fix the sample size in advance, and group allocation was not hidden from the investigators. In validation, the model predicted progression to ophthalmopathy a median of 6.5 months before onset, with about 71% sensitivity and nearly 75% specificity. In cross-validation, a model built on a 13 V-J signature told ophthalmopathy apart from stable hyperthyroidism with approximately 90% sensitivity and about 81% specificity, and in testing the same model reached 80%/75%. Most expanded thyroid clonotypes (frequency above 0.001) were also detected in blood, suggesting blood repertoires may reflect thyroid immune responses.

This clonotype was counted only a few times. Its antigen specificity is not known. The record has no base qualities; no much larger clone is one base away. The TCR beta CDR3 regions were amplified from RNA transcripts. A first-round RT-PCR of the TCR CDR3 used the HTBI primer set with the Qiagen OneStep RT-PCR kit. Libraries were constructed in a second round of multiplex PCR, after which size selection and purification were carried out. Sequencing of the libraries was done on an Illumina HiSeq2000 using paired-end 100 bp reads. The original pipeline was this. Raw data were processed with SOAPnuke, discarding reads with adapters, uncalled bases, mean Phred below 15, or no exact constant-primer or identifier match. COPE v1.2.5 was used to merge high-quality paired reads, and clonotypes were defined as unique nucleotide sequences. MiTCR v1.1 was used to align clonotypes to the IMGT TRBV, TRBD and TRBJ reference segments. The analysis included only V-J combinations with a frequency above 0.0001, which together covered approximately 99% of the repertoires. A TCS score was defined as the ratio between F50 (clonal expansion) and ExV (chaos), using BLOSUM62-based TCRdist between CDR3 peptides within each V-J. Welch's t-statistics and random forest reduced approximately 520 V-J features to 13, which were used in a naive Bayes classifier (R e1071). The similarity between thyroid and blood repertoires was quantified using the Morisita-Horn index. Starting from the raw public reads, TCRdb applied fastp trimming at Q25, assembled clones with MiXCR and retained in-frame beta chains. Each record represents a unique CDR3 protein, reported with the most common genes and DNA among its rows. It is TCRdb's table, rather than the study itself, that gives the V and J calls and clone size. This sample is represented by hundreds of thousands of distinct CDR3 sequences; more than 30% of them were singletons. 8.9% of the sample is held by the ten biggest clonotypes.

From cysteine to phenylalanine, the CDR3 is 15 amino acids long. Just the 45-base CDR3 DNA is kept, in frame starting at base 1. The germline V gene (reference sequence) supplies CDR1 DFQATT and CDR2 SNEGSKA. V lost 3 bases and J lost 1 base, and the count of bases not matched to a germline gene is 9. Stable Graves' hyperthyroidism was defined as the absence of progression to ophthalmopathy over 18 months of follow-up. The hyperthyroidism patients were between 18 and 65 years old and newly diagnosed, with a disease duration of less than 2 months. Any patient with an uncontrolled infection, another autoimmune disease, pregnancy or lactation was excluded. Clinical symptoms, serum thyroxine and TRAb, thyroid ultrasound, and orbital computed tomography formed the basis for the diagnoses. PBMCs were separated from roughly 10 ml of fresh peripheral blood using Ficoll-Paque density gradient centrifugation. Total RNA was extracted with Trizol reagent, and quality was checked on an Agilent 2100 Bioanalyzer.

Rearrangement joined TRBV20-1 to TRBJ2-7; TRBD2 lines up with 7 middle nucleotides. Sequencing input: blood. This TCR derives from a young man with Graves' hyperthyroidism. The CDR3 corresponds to CSASGILGGSYEQYF. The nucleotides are TGCAGTGCTAGTGGTATTTTGGGGGGGTCCTACGAGCAGTACTTC.